One and the same sample provided the 9 T cell receptor beta chains below, sequenced in a study of shared clonotypes between healthy human individuals. Here immunoSEQ multiplex PCR was the method, and the copy in TCRdb shows in-frame clones only, minus some. The sample includes nearly 2 million clones, approximately 94% of them seen just once. CD45RO-negative cells were positively selected for CCR7, leaving out terminally differentiated effector memory CD45RA+ cells. Sequences were obtained from naive CD8+ T cells sorted from blood. The receptors come from a man aged 18 to 29 in good health.

A remark on this clone: Other DNA sequences in this specimen translate into the identical CDR3. This sequence joins TRBV7-9 and TRBJ2-7; D is possibly TRBD1 or TRBD2 (5 bases each). CDR1 SEHNR and CDR2 FQNEAQ come from the germline V gene (reference sequence). The CDR3 runs to 13 residues. V shed 6 bases and J shed 3 bases, with 12 bases lying between them. CDR3 residues: CASRRGQDYEQYF. The CDR3 region has the DNA TGTGCCAGCAGACGGGGCCAAGACTACGAGCAGTACTTC.

This rearrangement joins TRBV6-5 to TRBJ1-1; 7 positions agree with TRBD1. The V gene's germline CDR1 is MNHEY and CDR2 SVGAGI. The CDR3 spans 13 residues. The V gene end was trimmed by 0 bases and the J gene end by 8 bases; junction bases not matched to a gene: 3. The CDR3 reads CASSYSNRGEAFF. As DNA, the CDR3 is TGTGCCAGCAGTTACTCCAACAGGGGAGAAGCTTTCTTT.

This chain links TRBV5-8 with TRBJ2-5; tentatively, D is TRBD1 (6 bases). V was shortened by 6 bases and J by 2 bases, with 11 bases between the two germline ends. Germline-derived CDR1 and CDR2 are SGHTS and YDEGEE. The CDR3 totals 13 residues. Written as DNA, the CDR3 is TGTGCCAGCACCAGGGGAGTACAAGAGACCCAGTACTTC. Translating gives CASTRGVQETQYF.

The rearrangement joins TRBV9 to TRBJ2-5, with 12 bases fitting TRBD2. V shed 7 bases and J 5 bases; nucleotides not matched to a gene: 15. There are 17 residues in the CDR3. CDR1 and CDR2 (germline): SGDLS, YYNGEE. The CDR3 here is CASGESGLAGSWETQYF. CDR3 sequence (DNA): TGTGCCAGCGGGGAAAGTGGACTAGCGGGGTCTTGGGAGACCCAGTACTTC. The full variable domain, in which reference TRBV9 and TRBJ2-5 provide the parts outside the CDR3, is DSGVTQTPKHLITATGQRVTLRCSPRSGDLSVYWYQQSLDQGLQFLIQYYNGEERAKGNILERFSAQQFPDLHSELNLSSLELGDSALYFCASGESGLAGSWETQYFGPGTRLLVL.

CDR3 nucleotide sequence: TGTGCCAGCAGCTCCAACCCCCAGGGCGAGCAGTACTTC. Amino acid sequence: CASSSNPQGEQYF. V usage is TRBV5-6 and J usage is TRBJ2-7; the D gene is possibly TRBD1 (5 bases). Between the trimmed V and J ends, which lost 3 bases and 6 bases, there was a span of 13 bases. The CDR3 spans 13 residues. The germline gives CDR1 SGHDT, CDR2 YYEEEE.

This CDR3 reads CGTSGEKNIQYF. CDR3 in DNA: TGTGGGACTAGCGGGGAAAAAAACATTCAGTACTTC. The chain combines TRBV30 with TRBJ2-4, with 12 bases lining up with TRBD2. The CDR3 spans 12 residues. Germline V gene sequence: CDR1 GTSNPN, CDR2 SVGIG (reference sequence).

The chain links TRBV9 to TRBJ1-1; no definite D call. The V end lost 4 bases, the J end lost 6 bases, and 13 bases lay between the germline ends. Germline V lookup: CDR1 SGDLS, CDR2 YYNGEE. This CDR3 contains 13 residues. CDR3 amino acids: CASSPPDEAEAFF. DNA for the CDR3: TGTGCCAGCAGCCCGCCTGACGAGGCTGAAGCTTTCTTT.

The chain joins TRBV2 to TRBJ1-1, with 7 bases that match TRBD1. The germline V gene encodes CDR1 SNHLY and CDR2 FYNNEI. With 4 bases clipped from V and 1 base from J, the junction kept 3 bases outside the gene matches. The CDR3 has 14 amino acids. CDR3 sequence: CASSGGQRNTEAFF. The CDR3 DNA follows: TGTGCCAGCAGTGGGGGACAGCGGAACACTGAAGCTTTCTTT.

This clone appeared once. The J gene is TRBJ2-7, the V gene TRBV5-1; D remains ambiguous. This CDR3 contains 14 residues. The V end was cut by 7 bases, the J end by 1 base, with 15 bases between. Looked up from germline, CDR1 is SGHRS and CDR2 is YFSETQ. The CDR3 protein is CASSSDQFSYEQYF. The CDR3 DNA reads TGCGCCAGCTCGTCAGACCAGTTTTCCTACGAGCAGTACTTC.